A selection of T cell receptor beta chains follows, all from one sample in a study of graft-versus-host responses after intestinal transplantation. Their antigen targets remain unknown. Sequencing was performed with immunoSEQ multiplex PCR; in TCRdb, only in-frame clones are kept and a portion is missing. Here the sample spans around 99,000 clones, roughly 91% being singletons. The sequences come from unstimulated CD8+ T cells sorted from spleen or lymph node cells, collected before intestinal transplant. These TCRs come from a human donor who received an intestinal transplant. Each CDR3 is given with its conserved first and last residue. The D gene is left open where the match is weak. Only some rows state a clone size, as once, few, many or a class for expanded clones.

j_call	v_call	d_call	clone_size	cdr3_nt	cdr3_aa
TRBJ2-2	TRBV7-6	TRBD2	.	TGTGCCAGCAGCTTAATGGGACTAGCGGGGGACTATAGCGGGGAGCTGTTTTTT	CASSLMGLAGDYSGELFF
TRBJ2-2	TRBV4-3	TRBD2	.	TGCGCCAGCAGCCAGACTGCTAGCGGGGGTTACACCGGGGAGCTGTTTTTT	CASSQTASGGYTGELFF
TRBJ1-1	TRBV19	.	.	TGTGCCAGTAGTATTTTTATTCAGGGTAACACTGAAGCTTTCTTT	CASSIFIQGNTEAFF
TRBJ2-3	TRBV7-9	.	.	TGTGCCAGCAGCCCTGAGCGCGTGATCACAGATACGCAGTATTTT	CASSPERVITDTQYF
TRBJ2-7	TRBV11-3	TRBD1	.	TGTGCCAGCAGCTTCACGGGGGACAGGCTCTACGAGCAGTACTTC	CASSFTGDRLYEQYF
TRBJ2-7	TRBV6-1	TRBD1	.	TGTGCCAGCAGTGAAGGCCCCGACAGGGGGATCTCCTACGAGCAGTACTTC	CASSEGPDRGISYEQYF
TRBJ1-2	TRBV5-8	.	.	TGTGCCAGCAGCTTCCTGACAGGCCCCCAGCCTGGGGCCTTC	CASSFLTGPQPGAF
TRBJ1-6	TRBV27	.	.	TGTGCCAGCAGTCAGAAAAATAATTCACCCCTCCACTTT	CASSQKNNSPLHF
TRBJ2-3	TRBV6-5	TRBD1	.	TGTGCCAGCAGTTATTCAGGGGGCTCAGGAGATACGCAGTATTTT	CASSYSGGSGDTQYF
TRBJ2-3	TRBV5-1	.	few	TGCGCCAGCAGCCCAGGCAATGTCTACACAGATACGCAGTATTTT	CASSPGNVYTDTQYF
TRBJ2-1	TRBV9	TRBD1	.	TGTGCCAGCAGCGTAGCAGGGGGCCCCGACAATGAGCAGTTCTTC	CASSVAGGPDNEQFF
TRBJ2-2	TRBV19	TRBD2	.	TGTGCCAGTAGTATGACGGGGGGGAACACCGGGGAGCTGTTTTTT	CASSMTGGNTGELFF
TRBJ2-7	TRBV10-2	.	few	TGCGCCAGCGCCCCCCGAGGCTACGAGCAGTACTTC	CASAPRGYEQYF
TRBJ2-7	TRBV6-1	.	.	TGTGCCAGCAGTGAATTCGCAGGGGCTTACGAGCAGTACTTC	CASSEFAGAYEQYF
TRBJ2-3	TRBV6-1	.	once	TGTGCCAGCTTGTACACCACAGATACGCAGTATTTT	CASLYTTDTQYF
TRBJ2-2	TRBV5-4	.	.	TGTGCCAGCAGCCCCCCGGGACTCCCTGCCGGGGAGCTGTTTTTT	CASSPPGLPAGELFF
TRBJ2-5	TRBV7-8	TRBD1	.	TGTGCCAGCAGACCTGACAGGGGCGAGTACCAAGAGACCCAGTACTTC	CASRPDRGEYQETQYF
TRBJ1-1	TRBV29-1	.	.	TGCAGCGTTGCCGATCACATTACCGGGACTACACTGAACACTGAAGCTTTCTTT	CSVADHITGTTLNTEAFF
TRBJ2-7	TRBV29-1	.	.	TGCAGCGTTGAATCGGGTGCATCCTACGAGCAGTACTTC	CSVESGASYEQYF
TRBJ1-4	TRBV19	.	.	TGTGCCAGTGCTACAGGGCTCGCAACTAATGAAAAACTGTTTTTT	CASATGLATNEKLFF
TRBJ2-7	TRBV27	.	.	TGTGCCAGCAGTTTCCAGGGCTACGAGCAGTACTTC	CASSFQGYEQYF
TRBJ1-2	TRBV5-5	.	once	TGTGCCAGCAGCCAAGAAACGGACAGTTGGGACTATGGCTACACCTTC	CASSQETDSWDYGYTF
TRBJ2-3	TRBV7-9	TRBD2	.	TGTGCCAGCAGCCTGAGGACTAGCGGGGGGCAGGCAGATACGCAGTATTTT	CASSLRTSGGQADTQYF
TRBJ2-1	TRBV27	TRBD2	once	TGTGCCAGCAGTGTAGGACTAGCAATGTCCCACAATGAGCAGTTCTTC	CASSVGLAMSHNEQFF
TRBJ1-2	TRBV30	.	.	TGTGCCTGGAGTGTAGGGCACGGGGGAGGCTACACCTTC	CAWSVGHGGGYTF
TRBJ2-1	TRBV15	TRBD2	.	TGTGCCACCAGCAGAGATACGGCGGGGGGGCCGGGGTACAATGAGCAGTTCTTC	CATSRDTAGGPGYNEQFF
TRBJ1-2	TRBV27	.	once	TGTGCCAGCACCCCGGGTAGTTACTATGGCTACACCTTC	CASTPGSYYGYTF
TRBJ2-7	TRBV10-3	TRBD2	.	TGTGCCATCAGTGATCTCACGGGACTACGCTACGAGCAGTACTTC	CAISDLTGLRYEQYF
TRBJ1-1	TRBV4-3	.	.	TGCGCCAGCAGCCAAGATACGGGGGAGGAAGCTTTCTTT	CASSQDTGEEAFF
TRBJ2-2	TRBV13	.	.	TGTGCCAGCAATTCGAGGAGCCCGACAGAACCAGCGAACACCGGGGAGCTGTTTTTT	CASNSRSPTEPANTGELFF
TRBJ2-1	TRBV30	TRBD2	.	TGTGCCTGGAGTGTATTAGGTAGCGGGGACCTATACAATGAGCAGTTCTTC	CAWSVLGSGDLYNEQFF
TRBJ1-1	TRBV6-5	TRBD1	.	TGTGCCAGCAGTTTCGCCTCCGGACAGGGAGAAACTGAAGCTTTCTTT	CASSFASGQGETEAFF
TRBJ1-1	TRBV4-1	.	.	TGCGCCAGCAGCCAACCTCAGGGAGGCACTGAAGCTTTCTTT	CASSQPQGGTEAFF
TRBJ2-2	TRBV9	TRBD1	.	TGTGCCAGCAGCGTACCCCGAGGGGACAGGGTCTCGGAGGGGGAGCTGTTTTTT	CASSVPRGDRVSEGELFF
TRBJ1-1	TRBV13	.	few	TGCGCCAGCAGCCAAGATCCGGAGGGAGCTTTCTTT	CASSQDPEGAFF
TRBJ2-7	TRBV4-3	TRBD1	.	TGCGCCAGCAGCCAAGGTATAACAGGGGCAAGTTACGAGCAGTACTTC	CASSQGITGASYEQYF
TRBJ1-4	TRBV27	.	few	TGTGCCAGCGGGTCGACAGAAACTAATGAAAAACTGTTTTTT	CASGSTETNEKLFF
TRBJ2-3	TRBV6-1	.	.	TGTGCCAGCAGTGGCAGGGCGGGGACAGATACGCAGTATTTT	CASSGRAGTDTQYF
TRBJ2-3	TRBV27	TRBD2	.	TGTGCCAGCAGTCCACCCGTCGGCGGGGGGGAGACAGATACGCAGTATTTT	CASSPPVGGGETDTQYF
TRBJ2-7	TRBV7-9	.	.	TGTGCCAGCAGCCAAGCTAAACAGGAGACCCTACTCTACGAGCAGTACTTC	CASSQAKQETLLYEQYF
TRBJ1-2	TRBV29-1	.	once	TGCAGCGTTGACCGTTTGGATCAGGGCTATGGCTACACCTTC	CSVDRLDQGYGYTF
TRBJ2-5	TRBV4-3	.	.	TGCGCCAGCAGCGCGGGGGCACAAGAGACCCAGTACTTC	CASSAGAQETQYF
TRBJ2-1	TRBV7-9	TRBD2	once	TGTGCCAGCAGCTTAGACCCCGGGCGGGGGAGGAACAATGAGCAGTTCTTC	CASSLDPGRGRNNEQFF
TRBJ1-1	TRBV19	.	.	TGTGCCAGTAGTATAATCTGGAACACTGAAGCTTTCTTT	CASSIIWNTEAFF
TRBJ2-7	TRBV6-1	.	.	TGTGCCAGCAGTGACGACAGCCGGTACGAGCAGTACTTC	CASSDDSRYEQYF
TRBJ2-2	TRBV4-3	.	.	TGCGCCAGCAGCCAAGCGTCACACGGGGAGCTGTTTTTT	CASSQASHGELFF
TRBJ2-1	TRBV21-1	.	.	TGTGCCAGCGCAGTCTACAATGAGCAGTTCTTC	CASAVYNEQFF
TRBJ2-7	TRBV27	TRBD1	once	TGTGCCAGCAGTTTAGGGACAGGGGCGGCCGAGCAGTACTTC	CASSLGTGAAEQYF
TRBJ2-7	TRBV7-9	.	.	TGTGCCAGCAGCTTAGTGGGGGGGGGCCTCGACGAGCAGTACTTC	CASSLVGGGLDEQYF
TRBJ2-3	TRBV7-9	.	.	TGTGCCAGCACCTACCCGACTTCCGGGACTAGCACAGATACGCAGTATTTT	CASTYPTSGTSTDTQYF